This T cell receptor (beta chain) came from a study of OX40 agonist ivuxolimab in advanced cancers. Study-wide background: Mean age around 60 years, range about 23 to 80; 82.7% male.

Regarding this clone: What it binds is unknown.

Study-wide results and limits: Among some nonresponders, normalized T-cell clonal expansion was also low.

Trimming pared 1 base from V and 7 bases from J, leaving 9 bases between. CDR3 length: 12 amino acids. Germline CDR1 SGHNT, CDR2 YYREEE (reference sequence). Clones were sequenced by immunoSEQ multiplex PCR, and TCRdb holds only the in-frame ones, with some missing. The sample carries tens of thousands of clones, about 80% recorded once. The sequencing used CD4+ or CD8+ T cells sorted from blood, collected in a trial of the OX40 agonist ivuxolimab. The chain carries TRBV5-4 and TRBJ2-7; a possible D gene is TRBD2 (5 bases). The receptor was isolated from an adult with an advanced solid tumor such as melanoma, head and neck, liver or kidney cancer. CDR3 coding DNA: TGTGCCAGCAGCTTGACGGGCGGGGAGCAGTACTTC. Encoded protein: CASSLTGGEQYF.